The clone carrying this T cell receptor (beta chain) was counted ten times or more. Its target is not known. The data are from a study of Graves' ophthalmopathy and Graves' hyperthyroidism. Deletions cut 2 bases from V and 5 bases from J, with 8 bases between. There are 12 residues in the CDR3. Germline loops: CDR1 SGHRS, CDR2 YFSETQ. Broader study findings: Also, most clonotypes expanded in the thyroid above 0.001 frequency appeared in blood. A model of 13 signatures distinguished ophthalmopathy from stable hyperthyroidism at approximately 89% sensitivity and around 81% specificity.

Diagnoses were established from clinical symptoms, serum thyroxine, TRAb, thyroid ultrasound and orbital computed tomography. PBMCs originated in less than 11 ml of fresh peripheral blood. CDR3 regions of TCR beta were amplified from RNA transcripts. Amplification began with first-round RT-PCR using HTBI primers, then second-round multiplex PCR was performed. Using its own MiXCR run on the multiplex PCR reads, TCRdb lists one record per CDR3 protein. Of more than 550,000 distinct CDR3 sequences listed, just over 40% are singletons. The receptor was isolated from an adult man with Graves' ophthalmopathy. What was sequenced was peripheral blood. The rearrangement joins TRBV5-1 to TRBJ2-7; TRBD2 might be the D (6 bases). The chain's CDR3 is CASSFRRDEQYF. CDR3 DNA: TGCGCCAGCAGCTTTAGGAGGGACGAGCAGTACTTC.